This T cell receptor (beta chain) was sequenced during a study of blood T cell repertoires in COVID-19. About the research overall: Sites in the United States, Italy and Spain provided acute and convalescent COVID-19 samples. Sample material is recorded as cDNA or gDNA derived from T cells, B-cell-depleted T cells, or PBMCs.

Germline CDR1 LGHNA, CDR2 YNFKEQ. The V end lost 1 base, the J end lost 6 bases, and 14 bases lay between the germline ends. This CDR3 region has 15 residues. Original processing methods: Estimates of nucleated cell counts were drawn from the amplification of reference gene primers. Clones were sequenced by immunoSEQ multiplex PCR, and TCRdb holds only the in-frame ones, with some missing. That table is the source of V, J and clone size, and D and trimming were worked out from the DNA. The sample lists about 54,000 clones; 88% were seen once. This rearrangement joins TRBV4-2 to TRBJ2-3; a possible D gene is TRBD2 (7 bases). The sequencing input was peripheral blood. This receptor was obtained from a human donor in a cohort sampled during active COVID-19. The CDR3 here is CASSQAAGGPDTQYF. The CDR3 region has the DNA TGTGCCAGCAGCCAAGCGGCCGGGGGGCCCGATACGCAGTATTTT.